The 6 T cell receptor beta chains below were found in one sample sequenced in a study of blood T cell repertoires in COVID-19. Assay used: immunoSEQ multiplex PCR; TCRdb lists only in-frame clones, some missing. The table lists 95,000 to 110,000 clones, about 87% of them singletons. The sequencing sample was made of peripheral blood. These receptors were collected from a human donor in a cohort sampled during active or convalescent COVID-19.

This chain uses TRBV4-1 with TRBJ1-4, with TRBD1 identical over 7 bases. Unmatched junction bases numbered 1, after V lost 1 base and J lost 2 bases. CDR3 size: 15 residues. From germline, CDR1 is MGHRA and CDR2 YSYEKL. CDR3 region: CASSQVTGTNEKLFF. CDR3 DNA sequence: TGCGCCAGCAGCCAAGTGACAGGGACTAATGAAAAACTGTTTTTT.

The genes are TRBV5-1 and TRBJ1-2; 9 bases agree with TRBD1. The germline V gene encodes CDR1 SGHRS and CDR2 YFSETQ. V gave up 0 bases and J gave up 7 bases; unmatched junction bases: 7. The CDR3 sequence is 15 residues long. In nucleotides, the CDR3 is TGCGCCAGCAGCTTGGGGGCACAGGGGGCCTTTGGCTACACCTTC. Its translation: CASSLGAQGAFGYTF.

The V and J genes are TRBV18 and TRBJ2-7, with D perhaps TRBD1 (6 bases). The germline V gene has CDR1 KGHSH and CDR2 LQKENI. This CDR3 region has 17 residues. Trimming took off 3 bases at V and 4 bases at J, with 22 bases between the two ends. The CDR3 loop reads CASSPGRQGIFRYEQYF. CDR3 sequence (DNA): TGTGCCAGCTCACCCGGACGGCAGGGGATTTTTCGGTACGAGCAGTACTTC.

This clone occurred a few times. V usage is TRBV19 and J usage is TRBJ1-5, with 10 bases that match TRBD1. Unmatched junction bases numbered 3, after V lost 3 bases and J lost 7 bases. The germline gives CDR1 LNHDA, CDR2 SQIVND (reference sequence). The CDR3 is made up of 14 amino acids. CDR3 amino acids: CASSIWGQGQPQHF. The CDR3 DNA reads as TGTGCCAGTAGTATTTGGGGACAGGGGCAGCCCCAGCATTTT. The full variable domain, in which reference TRBV19 and TRBJ1-5 provide the parts outside the CDR3, is DGGITQSPKYLFRKEGQNVTLSCEQNLNHDAMYWYRQDPGQGLRLIYYSQIVNDFQKGDIAEGYSVSREKKESFPLTVTSAQKNPTAFYLCASSIWGQGQPQHFGDGTRLSIL.

V and J are TRBV4-2 and TRBJ1-5; a weak D match, TRBD1 (5 bases). The germline V and J ends were trimmed by 0 bases and 7 bases, with 13 bases remaining between them. The length of the CDR3 is 15 residues. Germline V gives CDR1 LGHNA, CDR2 YNFKEQ. CDR3 DNA: TGTGCCAGCAGCCAAGAAAGGGGTGGCGGACAGCCCCAGCATTTT. This encodes CASSQERGGGQPQHF.

The rearrangement joins TRBV6-6 to TRBJ1-1; D unresolved. The length of the CDR3 is 14 residues. The V end was cut by 8 bases, the J end by 6 bases, with 19 bases between. Looked up from germline, CDR1 is MNHNY and CDR2 is SVGAGI (reference sequence). The CDR3 sequence is CASVVEGPKSEAFF. The CDR3 DNA sequence: TGTGCCAGCGTGGTTGAGGGCCCTAAGTCTGAAGCTTTCTTT.